The clone carrying this T cell receptor beta chain was counted many times. What it binds is not known. This entry belongs to a study of human T cells and chemical hapten exposure. Study-level information: Mainly, slight library volume differences in the pool made TCR yields vary.

In germline, CDR1 is MNHEY, CDR2 SVGAGI. Between the trimmed V and J ends, which lost 5 bases and 3 bases, there was a span of 7 bases. This CDR3 comprises 12 residues. Broader study findings: The presence of alopecia in the donors means their immune response may differ from healthy people's. With regard to DPC sensitization, TCRs above 1 in 1000 frequency did not change.

MiXCR, applied by TCRdb to the RACE reads, yields one record per CDR3 protein. The sample yields 60,000 to 70,000 distinct CDR3 sequences, about a tenth seen once. Time point in this sample: pre-sensitization, week 0. The treatment denotes: therapeutic diphenylcyclopropenone sensitization with weekly scalp DPC. The authors extracted total RNA from unfractionated whole blood. The material sequenced was whole blood, taken in connection with sensitization to the hapten diphenylcyclopropenone (DPC). This chain links TRBV6-5 with TRBJ1-1; D uncertain. This clonotype originated in a woman in her forties or fifties with alopecia areata. Some clones in this sample may be carry-over from other donors' samples. In nucleotides, the CDR3 is TGTGCCAGCAGTCAGAGTGACACTGAAGCTTTCTTT. It specifies CASSQSDTEAFF.